Many counts were recorded for the clone carrying this TCR beta chain. As yet, its antigen is unknown. CDR1 is DFQATT and CDR2 is SNEGSKA in the germline V gene (reference sequence). The CDR3 spans 10 residues. V was cut by 6 bases and J by 8 bases, with 10 bases left in between. This sample stems from a study of T cells after yellow fever vaccination. From the 5' RACE reads, TCRdb called clonotypes with MiXCR, one entry per CDR3 protein. Of about 240,000 distinct CDR3 sequences in the sample, roughly 3.7% were seen once. Study-level points and caveats: Contaminating bulk clonotypes could be abundant in FACS-sorted repertoires.

This TCR was sampled from a man aged 18 to 35 who received the YFV17D yellow fever vaccine. The sample consisted of PBMCs, taken 15 days after the yellow fever booster vaccination. The V and J genes are TRBV20-1 and TRBJ1-1, with D unclear. This chain's CDR3 is CSARDPEAFF. As DNA, the CDR3 is TGCAGTGCAAGGGATCCCGAAGCTTTCTTT.